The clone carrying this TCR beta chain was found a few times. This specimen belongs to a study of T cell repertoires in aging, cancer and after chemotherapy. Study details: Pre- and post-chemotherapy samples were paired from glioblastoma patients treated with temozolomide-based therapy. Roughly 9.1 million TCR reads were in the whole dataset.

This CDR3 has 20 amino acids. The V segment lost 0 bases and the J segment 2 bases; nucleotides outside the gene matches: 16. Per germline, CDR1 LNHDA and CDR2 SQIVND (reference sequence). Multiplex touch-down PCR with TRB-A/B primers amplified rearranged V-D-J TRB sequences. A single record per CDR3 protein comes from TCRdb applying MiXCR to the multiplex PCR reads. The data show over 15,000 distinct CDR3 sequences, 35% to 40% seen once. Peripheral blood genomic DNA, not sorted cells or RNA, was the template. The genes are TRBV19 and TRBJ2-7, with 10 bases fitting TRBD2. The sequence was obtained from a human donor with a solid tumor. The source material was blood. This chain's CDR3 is CASSIDPPLAGANRAYEQYF. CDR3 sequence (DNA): TGTGCCAGTAGTATAGATCCCCCGCTAGCGGGGGCCAACAGGGCCTACGAGCAGTACTTC.